This TCR beta chain was observed in a study of cytomegalovirus exposure and HLA in healthy donors. Trimming cost V 5 bases and J 3 bases, with 13 bases left between them. Germline V gene data show CDR1 as MDHEN and CDR2 as SYDVKM. The CDR3 runs 14 residues. 60 Vbeta and 13 Jbeta primers were used in PCR. Produced via immunoSEQ multiplex PCR; TCRdb's table is partial and in-frame only. Among roughly 120,000 clones, 77% were seen once, and the ten largest hold 3.5% to 4%. In this sample, this clone turned up a few times. Its antigen is not known. Study-wide results and caveats: Analyses of presence/absence relied on an assumption of roughly uniform sequencing depth across donors.

The chain combines TRBV28 with TRBJ1-2; D not certain. The TCR comes from a human donor in good health. Sequencing input: PBMCs. This CDR3 reads CASSRTFSDYGYTF. DNA for the CDR3: TGTGCCAGCAGTCGGACTTTTTCCGACTATGGCTACACCTTC.